The 20 T cell receptor beta chains below were found in one sample sequenced in a study of cytomegalovirus exposure and HLA in healthy donors. The PCR made use of 60 Vbeta and 13 Jbeta primers. TCRdb's copy holds only in-frame clones and misses some; the assay was immunoSEQ multiplex PCR. Of about 150,000 clones listed, about 85% are singletons. Material for sequencing was PBMCs. The receptors come from a man younger than 40 in good health and CMV-seropositive.

This clone has only one observation. The rearrangement joins TRBV18 to TRBJ2-7; 11 nucleotides agree with TRBD1. The germline CDR1 and CDR2 sequences are KGHSH and LQKENI. V dropped 6 bases and J dropped 3; count of bases not matched to a gene: 7. The CDR3 extends over 15 amino acids. The CDR3 is CASSPGTGGVYEQYV. CDR3 DNA: TGTGCCAGCTCGCCAGGGACAGGGGGGGTCTACGAGCAGTACGTC.

The genes are TRBV4-2 and TRBJ2-6; D not certain. Germline CDR1 and CDR2: LGHNA and YNFKEQ. The CDR3 spans 16 residues. The V end lost 3 bases, the J end lost 3 bases, and 12 bases lay between the germline ends. CDR3 region: CASSQTAASGANVLTF. The CDR3 bases are TGTGCCAGCAGCCAGACTGCTGCAAGTGGGGCCAACGTCCTGACTTTC.

The chain combines TRBV28 with TRBJ2-1; 10 bases align to TRBD2. The CDR3 length is 16 residues. CDR1 and CDR2 from the germline V gene are MDHEN and SYDVKM. V lost 4 bases and J lost 1; bases outside the gene matches: 4. The CDR3 loop is CASSSLTSGSYNEQFF. The DNA for the CDR3 is TGTGCCAGCAGTTCCTTGACTAGCGGGTCCTACAATGAGCAGTTCTTC.

V gene TRBV7-6 combines with J gene TRBJ2-7, with a possible D match to TRBD2 (7 bases). The germline CDR1 and CDR2 sequences are SGHVS and FNYEAQ. This CDR3 spans 15 amino acids. The V end was cut by 1 base, the J end by 5 bases, with 15 bases between. The CDR3 sequence: CASSLGRGHYDEQYF. CDR3 nucleotide sequence: TGTGCCAGCAGCTTAGGGCGGGGGCATTACGACGAGCAGTACTTC.

This sequence joins TRBV9 and TRBJ1-5, with TRBD1 as a possible D gene (5 bases). This CDR3 is 15 amino acids long. CDR1 and CDR2 from the germline V gene are SGDLS and YYNGEE. With 0 bases removed from V and 8 bases from J, the gap between germline ends came to 15 bases. CDR3 coding DNA: TGTGCCAGCAGCGTAGCTCCGGGGGTCAAGGAGCCCCAGCATTTT. It encodes CASSVAPGVKEPQHF.

This clone appeared a few times. The rearrangement joins TRBV9 to TRBJ1-2; TRBD1 aligns across 9 bases. This CDR3 spans 14 amino acids. Germline V gene lookup returns CDR1 SGDLS and CDR2 YYNGEE. After removal of 4 bases from V and 8 bases from J, the junction contained 9 bases not matched to a gene. This CDR3 reads CASSRNRGPGGYTF. The CDR3 DNA is TGTGCCAGCAGCAGAAACAGGGGGCCGGGGGGCTACACCTTC.

The CDR3 nucleotides are TGTGCCAGTAGTATCGGTACCGAACCCAGCAATCAGCCCCAGCATTTT. Its translation: CASSIGTEPSNQPQHF. J is TRBJ1-5 and V is TRBV19, with no clear D. The CDR3 totals 16 residues. Looked up from germline, CDR1 is LNHDA and CDR2 is SQIVND (reference sequence). Trimming left V 3 bases short and J 1 base short, with 13 bases between.

The rearrangement links TRBV27 to TRBJ1-2; 7 bases line up with TRBD1. Germline CDR1 MNHEY, CDR2 SMNVEV (reference sequence). This CDR3 has 13 amino acids. Trimming cost V 4 bases and J 8 bases; bases outside gene matches: 7. The CDR3 here is CASSSSTGQGYTF. DNA of the CDR3: TGTGCCAGCAGTTCCTCGACAGGGCAAGGCTACACCTTC.

The CDR3 region has the DNA TGTGCCAGCAGTGTGGAATCGGGGGGATTGGGGCAAGAGACCCAGTACTTC. This encodes CASSVESGGLGQETQYF. The rearrangement uses TRBV2 and TRBJ2-5; TRBD2 agrees at 7 bases. Germline CDR1 is SNHLY and CDR2 is FYNNEI. With 4 bases clipped from V and 2 bases from J, the junction kept 13 bases outside the gene matches. The CDR3 has 17 residues.

V usage is TRBV29-1 and J usage is TRBJ2-3, with D perhaps matching TRBD1 (6 bases). Germline V CDR1 and CDR2: SQVTM, ANQGSEA. The V end lost 6 bases, the J end lost 0 bases, and 13 bases lay between the germline ends. The CDR3 runs to 14 residues. CDR3 nucleotides: TGCAGCGTCCTGGGGGCAACTAGCACAGATACGCAGTATTTT. It yields the protein CSVLGATSTDTQYF.

The chain couples TRBV7-2 to TRBJ1-2; TRBD1 agrees at 10 bases. The CDR3 loop spans 14 amino acids. The V segment lost 3 bases and the J segment 8 bases; nucleotides outside the gene matches: 6. Germline V gene data show CDR1 as SGHTA and CDR2 as FQGNSA. The CDR3 region is CASSLTGGANGYTF. Written as DNA, the CDR3 is TGTGCCAGCAGCTTGACAGGGGGCGCGAACGGCTACACCTTC.

The genes are TRBV27 and TRBJ2-2; D unclear. The V gene's germline CDR1 is MNHEY and CDR2 SMNVEV (reference sequence). The CDR3 sequence is 12 residues long. Trimming took off 5 bases at V and 6 bases at J, with 7 bases between the two ends. The CDR3 nucleotides are TGTGCCAGCAGTGGCATGCCCGGGGAGCTGTTTTTT. Protein sequence: CASSGMPGELFF.

The V and J genes are TRBV7-3 and TRBJ2-6, with a weak D call TRBD1 (6 bases). CDR3 length: 13 residues. V gave up 5 bases and J gave up 6 bases, with 8 bases separating them. CDR1 is SGHTA and CDR2 is FQGTGA in the germline V gene. The CDR3 nucleotides are TGTGCCAGCAGCCCAGGGGAGGCCAACGTCCTGACTTTC. Its translation: CASSPGEANVLTF.

This clone was seen a handful of times. The chain carries TRBV19 and TRBJ2-3; D is perhaps TRBD2 (5 bases). This CDR3 has 17 residues. V lost 3 bases, J lost 2 bases, and 18 bases lay in between. Looked up from germline, CDR1 is LNHDA and CDR2 is SQIVND (reference sequence). DNA of the CDR3: TGTGCCAGTAGTATGGTGCCGAGGGTGGTTTCCACAGATACGCAGTATTTT. Amino acids: CASSMVPRVVSTDTQYF.

The CDR3 nucleotides read TGCGCCAGCAGCTTGTCGAACCTGGACTTCCTAGCGGGAATCTTAGGGACCCAGTACTTC. Translated, it gives CASSLSNLDFLAGILGTQYF. V and J are TRBV5-1 and TRBJ2-5; 9 bases are shared with TRBD2. Trimming removed 1 base from V and 7 bases from J; junction bases left unmatched: 23. This CDR3 has 20 residues. Germline assignment: CDR1 SGHRS and CDR2 YFSETQ. The variable domain in full, completed from reference TRBV5-1 and TRBJ2-5, reads KAGVTQTPRYLIKTRGQQVTLSCSPISGHRSVSWYQQTPGQGLQFLFEYFSETQRNKGNFPGRFSGRQFSNSRSEMNVSTLELGDSALYLCASSLSNLDFLAGILGTQYFGPGTRLLVL.

Turning to this clone: Other nucleotide sequences from this sample produce the same CDR3. The rearrangement links TRBV30 to TRBJ2-3; D not certain. Trimming removed 3 bases at V and 0 bases at J, with 10 bases between. CDR3 length: 14 amino acids. Looked up from germline, CDR1 is GTSNPN and CDR2 is SVGIG (reference sequence). This chain's CDR3 is CAWSRGSSTDTQYF. The CDR3, as DNA: TGTGCCTGGAGCAGAGGCTCTAGCACAGATACGCAGTATTTT.

This clone was seen a single time. The gene calls are TRBV7-2 and TRBJ2-1; TRBD1 matches at 8 bases. The CDR3 sequence is 15 residues long. J was trimmed by 6 bases and V by 5 bases; bases with no gene match: 9. In germline, CDR1 is SGHTA, CDR2 FQGNSA. DNA for the CDR3: TGTGCCAGCAGCAAAGGACAGGGAACGGGCAATGAGCAGTTCTTC. This translates into CASSKGQGTGNEQFF.

This sequence joins TRBV29-1 and TRBJ2-5; TRBD2 matches at 11 bases. V was pared by 7 bases and J by 5 bases, with 6 bases of the junction left unmatched. The length of the CDR3 is 13 residues. Germline CDR1 and CDR2: SQVTM and ANQGSEA. CDR3 region: CSGLAGGGETQYF. In DNA form, the CDR3 reads TGCAGCGGGTTAGCGGGAGGGGGCGAGACCCAGTACTTC.

This sequence joins TRBV27 and TRBJ1-1; TRBD1 agrees at 9 bases. The V segment lost 5 bases and the J segment 3 bases; nucleotides outside the gene matches: 7. This CDR3 comprises 15 residues. CDR1 is MNHEY, CDR2 SMNVEV, per germline (reference sequence). CDR3 sequence (DNA): TGTGCCAGCAGTCCAGACAGGGGGTCGTACACTGAAGCTTTCTTT. Protein sequence: CASSPDRGSYTEAFF.

The chain uses TRBV7-3 and TRBJ2-2; 8 bases match TRBD2. The ends lost 5 bases at V and 3 bases at J; junction bases unmatched: 5. The CDR3 covers 15 residues. In germline, CDR1 is SGHTA, CDR2 FQGTGA. The CDR3 region is CASSPGTRDTGELFF. The CDR3, as DNA: TGTGCCAGCAGCCCCGGGACTAGGGACACCGGGGAGCTGTTTTTT.